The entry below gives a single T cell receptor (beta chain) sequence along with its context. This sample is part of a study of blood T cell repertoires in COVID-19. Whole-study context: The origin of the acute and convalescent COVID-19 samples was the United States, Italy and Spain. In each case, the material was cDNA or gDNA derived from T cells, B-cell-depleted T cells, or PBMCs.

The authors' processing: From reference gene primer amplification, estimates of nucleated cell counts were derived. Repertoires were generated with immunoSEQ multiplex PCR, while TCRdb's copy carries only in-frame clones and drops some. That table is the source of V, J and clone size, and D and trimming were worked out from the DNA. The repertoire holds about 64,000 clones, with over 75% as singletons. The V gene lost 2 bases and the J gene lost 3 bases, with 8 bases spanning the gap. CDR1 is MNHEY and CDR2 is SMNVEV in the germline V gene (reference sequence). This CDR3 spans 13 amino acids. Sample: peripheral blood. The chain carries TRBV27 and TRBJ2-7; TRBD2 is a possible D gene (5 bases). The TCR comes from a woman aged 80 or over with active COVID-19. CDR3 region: CASSLKRGYEQYF. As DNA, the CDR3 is TGTGCCAGCAGTTTAAAACGGGGCTACGAGCAGTACTTC.